The 20 T cell receptor beta chains given below trace back to one sample, sequenced in a study of cytomegalovirus exposure and HLA in healthy donors. The PCR employed 60 Vbeta primers together with 13 Jbeta primers. Sequenced by immunoSEQ multiplex PCR; TCRdb stores in-frame clones only, minus some. The profile shows 95,000 to 100,000 clones, roughly 71% of them singletons. Sequencing was done on a sample of PBMCs. These receptors came from a man in his fifties in good health and CMV-seronegative.

The rearrangement joins TRBV28 to TRBJ1-5; D is undetermined. V dropped 6 bases and J dropped 1 base, with 13 bases sitting between them. The length of the CDR3 is 15 residues. Looked up from germline, CDR1 is MDHEN and CDR2 is SYDVKM. The CDR3 coding sequence is TGTGCCAGCAGAACGGGAGGAAGGAGCAATCAGCCCCAGCATTTT. This translates into CASRTGGRSNQPQHF.

This clone appeared a single time. The V gene is TRBV7-2, the J gene TRBJ2-7; D unresolved. V was trimmed by 5 bases and J by 5 bases, leaving 10 bases between them. The germline gives CDR1 SGHTA, CDR2 FQGNSA. This CDR3 has 12 amino acids. The DNA of the CDR3 is TGTGCCAGCAGCACCTACCTTGACGAGCAGTACTTC. Its protein is CASSTYLDEQYF.

This chain links TRBV7-8 with TRBJ2-5; TRBD2 aligns across 9 bases. The V gene's germline CDR1 is SGHVS and CDR2 FQNEAQ. The CDR3 contains 17 residues. The J segment lost 4 bases and the V segment lost 7 bases, leaving 16 bases of the junction unmatched. CDR3 residues: CASNLKGSGSTPETQYF. In DNA, the CDR3 is TGTGCCAGCAACCTAAAAGGTAGCGGGAGTACCCCAGAGACCCAGTACTTC.

The chain joins TRBV7-2 to TRBJ2-3; the D is unclear. Germline-derived CDR1 and CDR2 are SGHTA and FQGNSA. Trimming cost V 0 bases and J 6 bases, with 10 bases left between them. The CDR3 sequence is 14 residues long. CDR3 nucleotides: TGTGCCAGCAGCTTAGCGTCCGAGATCGATACGCAGTATTTT. Translated: CASSLASEIDTQYF.

The CDR3 region has the DNA TGCGCCAGCAGTTCGTACCGGGGGGGCCTAGTCTCAAGCTCCTACAATGAGCAGTTCTTC. Translated, it gives CASSSYRGGLVSSSYNEQFF. The chain carries TRBV5-1 and TRBJ2-1, with 8 bases aligning to TRBD2. The CDR3 spans 20 residues. The V and J ends lost 5 bases and 0 bases, in that order; junction bases with no gene match: 19. Per the germline V gene, CDR1 is SGHRS and CDR2 is YFSETQ.

This clone was seen a few times. The chain links TRBV7-9 to TRBJ1-1; D not resolved. The CDR3 length is 15 residues. V was trimmed by 2 bases and J by 1 base, leaving 11 bases between them. Germline V lookup: CDR1 SEHNR, CDR2 FQNEAQ (reference sequence). CDR3: CASSLSAGENTEAFF. The CDR3 bases are TGTGCCAGCAGCTTATCAGCAGGTGAGAACACTGAAGCTTTCTTT.

The CDR3 nucleotides read TGTGCCATCAGTGAGCCGGGACTGGGTGCGCAGTATTTT. Translated, it gives CAISEPGLGAQYF. This chain uses TRBV10-3 with TRBJ2-3; a weak D match, TRBD2 (6 bases). Per germline, CDR1 ENHRY and CDR2 SYGVKD. The CDR3 is 13 residues long. Trimming cost V 2 bases and J 10 bases, with 13 bases left between them.

The chain uses TRBV27 and TRBJ2-1, with D tentatively TRBD1 (6 bases). Germline V gene lookup returns CDR1 MNHEY and CDR2 SMNVEV (reference sequence). V gave up 6 bases and J gave up 9 bases, with 18 bases separating them. This CDR3 spans 14 amino acids. The CDR3 region has the DNA TGTGCCAGCAGAACGACAGGAGTCAGAGGTGAGCAGTTCTTC. This translates into CASRTTGVRGEQFF.

The rearrangement joins TRBV7-2 to TRBJ1-1; D is unclear. CDR3 length: 14 amino acids. V lost 6 bases and J lost 1, with 12 bases in between. Germline V lookup: CDR1 SGHTA, CDR2 FQGNSA. The CDR3 DNA is TGTGCCAGCAGTCTCGGGTGGAGGAACACTGAAGCTTTCTTT. Its translation: CASSLGWRNTEAFF. The whole variable domain, remainder taken from reference TRBV7-2 and TRBJ1-1, is GAGVSQSPSNKVTEKGKDVELRCDPISGHTALYWYRQSLGQGLEFLIYFQGNSAPDKSGLPSDRFSAERTGGSVSTLTIQRTQQEDSAVYLCASSLGWRNTEAFFGQGTRLTVV.

This chain uses TRBV28 with TRBJ2-5; 7 bases are shared with TRBD1. The CDR3 totals 16 residues. Germline CDR1 is MDHEN and CDR2 is SYDVKM. With V trimmed by 5 bases and J by 2 bases, 11 bases remained unmatched. The CDR3 reads CASSGETGLRQETQYF. CDR3 nucleotides: TGTGCCAGCAGTGGGGAGACAGGGTTAAGGCAAGAGACCCAGTACTTC.

The V call is TRBV11-2, the J call TRBJ2-1; TRBD2 matches at 9 bases. Germline CDR1 SGHAT, CDR2 FQNNGV. CDR3 length: 16 residues. J was trimmed by 4 bases and V by 5 bases; bases with no gene match: 9. Written as DNA, the CDR3 is TGTGCCAGCAGCCGCGCGGGAGCGGGAGGATACAATGAGCAGTTCTTC. This codes for CASSRAGAGGYNEQFF.

The J gene is TRBJ1-6, the V gene TRBV7-9; 9 bases align to TRBD1. This CDR3 is 16 amino acids long. Trimming removed 5 bases from V and 9 bases from J; junction bases left unmatched: 11. From germline, CDR1 is SEHNR and CDR2 FQNEAQ (reference sequence). The CDR3 nucleotides read TGTGCCAGCAGCCGACGGACAGGGGAGAGTGGTTCACCCCTCCACTTT. Translation gives CASSRRTGESGSPLHF.

This chain joins TRBV13 and TRBJ1-5; 8 nucleotides line up with TRBD1. With 5 bases clipped from V and 7 bases from J, the junction kept 1 base outside the gene matches. CDR1 and CDR2 from the germline V gene are PRHDT and FYEKMQ (reference sequence). CDR3 length: 12 residues. The CDR3 spells CASSRQGQPQHF. DNA for the CDR3: TGTGCCAGCAGCCGACAGGGGCAGCCCCAGCATTTT.

This clone was detected only a few times. J is TRBJ1-3 and V is TRBV7-9; 7 bases agree with TRBD1. Losses at the gene ends were 4 bases for V and 2 bases for J; bases not matched to a gene: 14. The V gene's germline CDR1 is SEHNR and CDR2 FQNEAQ (reference sequence). This CDR3 contains 18 residues. The CDR3 DNA reads as TGTGCCAGCAGCTCGCGGGCCCCCACAGGGGAGGCTGGAAACACCATATATTTT. This gives the protein CASSSRAPTGEAGNTIYF.

This chain links TRBV19 with TRBJ1-3; D may be TRBD1 (5 bases). CDR3 length equals 15 residues. Trimming shortened V by 7 bases and J by 0 bases, and 13 bases separated the two germline ends. Germline CDR1 reads LNHDA; CDR2 reads SQIVND (reference sequence). Here the CDR3 reads CASTARRGSGNTIYF. In nucleotides, the CDR3 is TGTGCCAGTACCGCTAGAAGGGGCTCTGGAAACACCATATATTTT.

This chain connects TRBV5-1 to TRBJ2-7, with TRBD1 matching over 8 bases. This CDR3 region has 20 residues. V gave up 8 bases and J gave up 1 base; unmatched junction bases: 26. Germline V gene data show CDR1 as SGHRS and CDR2 as YFSETQ. CDR3 in DNA: TGCGCCAGAATGGGGCGGGACGAGGACAGGGCACTTTCCAGGTCCTACGAGCAGTACTTC. Translation: CARMGRDEDRALSRSYEQYF.

J is TRBJ1-2 and V is TRBV5-4, with D perhaps TRBD1 (6 bases). The CDR3 totals 15 residues. CDR1 is SGHNT, CDR2 YYREEE, per germline (reference sequence). Trimming removed 5 bases from V and 5 bases from J, with 19 bases in between. The CDR3 DNA follows: TGTGCCAGCAGGCGTCAGGGGATGGGGGAATATGGCTACACCTTC. Translated, it gives CASRRQGMGEYGYTF.

The rearrangement joins TRBV18 to TRBJ2-7, with 11 bases aligning to TRBD2. The CDR3 length is 13 residues. The trim removed 3 bases at V and 6 bases at J, leaving 1 base unmatched. Germline V gene data show CDR1 as KGHSH and CDR2 as LQKENI. This chain's CDR3 is CASSPLAGGEQYF. In nucleotides, the CDR3 is TGTGCCAGCTCACCTCTAGCGGGAGGCGAGCAGTACTTC.

The CDR3 spells CASSVGLAGEGDTQYF. In DNA, the CDR3 is TGTGCCAGCAGCGTAGGGTTAGCGGGGGAGGGAGATACGCAGTATTTT. The J gene is TRBJ2-3, the V gene TRBV9; 9 bases line up with TRBD2. This CDR3 has 16 residues. Germline V CDR1 and CDR2: SGDLS, YYNGEE. V shed 0 bases and J 5 bases; nucleotides not matched to a gene: 7.

This clone was seen more than once but under ten times. The V gene is TRBV13, the J gene TRBJ1-2; the D gene is possibly TRBD1 (5 bases). The germline gives CDR1 PRHDT, CDR2 FYEKMQ (reference sequence). The germline V and J ends were trimmed by 2 bases and 7 bases, with 17 bases remaining between them. The CDR3 consists of 15 residues. The CDR3 coding sequence is TGTGCCAGCAGCTTAAAGATGACTGCCGACAGTGGCTACACCTTC. It yields the protein CASSLKMTADSGYTF.